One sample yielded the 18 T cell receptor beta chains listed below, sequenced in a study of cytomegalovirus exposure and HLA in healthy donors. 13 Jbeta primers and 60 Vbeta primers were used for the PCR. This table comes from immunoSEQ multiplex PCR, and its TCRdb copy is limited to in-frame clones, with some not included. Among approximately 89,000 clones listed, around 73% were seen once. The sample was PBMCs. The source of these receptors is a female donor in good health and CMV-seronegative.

The CDR3, as DNA: TGTGCCAGTAGGACAGTTGACACCGGGGAGCTGTTTTTT. This sequence encodes CASRTVDTGELFF. The rearrangement uses TRBV18 and TRBJ2-2; tentatively, D is TRBD1 (6 bases). This CDR3 spans 13 amino acids. Per germline, CDR1 KGHSH and CDR2 LQKENI. V was cut by 9 bases and J by 3 bases, with 11 bases left in between.

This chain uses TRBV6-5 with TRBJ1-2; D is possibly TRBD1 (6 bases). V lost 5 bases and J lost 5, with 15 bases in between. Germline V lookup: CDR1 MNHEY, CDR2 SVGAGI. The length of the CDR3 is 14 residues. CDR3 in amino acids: CASSRLGAGYGYTF. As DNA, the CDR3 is TGTGCCAGCAGTCGCCTGGGGGCCGGGTATGGCTACACCTTC.

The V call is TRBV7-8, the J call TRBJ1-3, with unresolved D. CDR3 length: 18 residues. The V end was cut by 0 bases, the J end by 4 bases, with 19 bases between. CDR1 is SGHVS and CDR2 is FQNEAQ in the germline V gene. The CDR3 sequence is CASSLARVPGAPGNTIYF. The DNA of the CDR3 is TGTGCCAGCAGCTTAGCGAGGGTTCCAGGAGCGCCAGGAAACACCATATATTTT.

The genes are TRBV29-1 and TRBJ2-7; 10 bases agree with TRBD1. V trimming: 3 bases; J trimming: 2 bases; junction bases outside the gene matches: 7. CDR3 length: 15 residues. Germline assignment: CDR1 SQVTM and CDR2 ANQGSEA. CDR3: CSVEVSGTGAYEQYF. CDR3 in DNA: TGCAGCGTTGAGGTTTCCGGGACAGGGGCCTACGAGCAGTACTTC.

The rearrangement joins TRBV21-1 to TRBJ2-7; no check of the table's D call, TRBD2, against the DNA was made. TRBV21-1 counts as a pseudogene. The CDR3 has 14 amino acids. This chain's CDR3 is CASILARPAYEQYF. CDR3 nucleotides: TGTGCCAGCATATTAGCCCGGCCTGCCTACGAGCAGTACTTC.

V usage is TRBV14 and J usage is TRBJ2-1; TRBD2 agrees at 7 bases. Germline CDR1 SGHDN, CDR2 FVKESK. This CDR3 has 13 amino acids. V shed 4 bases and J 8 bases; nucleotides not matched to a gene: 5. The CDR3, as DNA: TGTGCCAGCAGCCCCGGACTAGGCCATGAGCAGTTCTTC. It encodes CASSPGLGHEQFF.

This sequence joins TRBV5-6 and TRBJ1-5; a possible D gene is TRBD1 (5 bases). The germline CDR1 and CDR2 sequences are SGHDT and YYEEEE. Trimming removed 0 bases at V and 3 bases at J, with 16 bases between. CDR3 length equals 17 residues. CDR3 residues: CASSLGAGYVDNQPQHF. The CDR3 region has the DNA TGTGCCAGCAGCTTGGGGGCAGGGTATGTGGACAATCAGCCCCAGCATTTT.

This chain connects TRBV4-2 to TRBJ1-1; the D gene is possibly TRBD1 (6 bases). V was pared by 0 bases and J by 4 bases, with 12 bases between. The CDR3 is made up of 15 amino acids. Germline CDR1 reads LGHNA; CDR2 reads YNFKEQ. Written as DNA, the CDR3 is TGTGCCAGCAGCCAAGAACAACAGGGTTTCACTGAAGCTTTCTTT. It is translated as CASSQEQQGFTEAFF.

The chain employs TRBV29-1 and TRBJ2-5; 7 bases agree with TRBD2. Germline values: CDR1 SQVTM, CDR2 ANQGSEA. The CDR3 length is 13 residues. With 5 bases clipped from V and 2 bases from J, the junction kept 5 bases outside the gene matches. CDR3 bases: TGCAGCGTTCCCCACGGGGGGCAAGAGACCCAGTACTTC. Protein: CSVPHGGQETQYF.

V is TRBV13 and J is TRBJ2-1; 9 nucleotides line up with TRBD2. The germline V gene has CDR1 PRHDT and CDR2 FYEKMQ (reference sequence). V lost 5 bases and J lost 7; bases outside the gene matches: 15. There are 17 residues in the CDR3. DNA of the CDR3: TGTGCCAGCAGCCCCCTGGGGCTAGCGGGAAGAACGAATGAGCAGTTCTTC. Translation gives CASSPLGLAGRTNEQFF.

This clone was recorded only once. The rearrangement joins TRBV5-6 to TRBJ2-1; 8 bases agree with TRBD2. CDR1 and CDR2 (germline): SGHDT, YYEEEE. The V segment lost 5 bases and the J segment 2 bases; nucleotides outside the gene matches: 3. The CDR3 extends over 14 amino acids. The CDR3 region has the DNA TGTGCCAGCAGTCGCGGGGGGACCTACAATGAGCAGTTCTTC. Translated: CASSRGGTYNEQFF.

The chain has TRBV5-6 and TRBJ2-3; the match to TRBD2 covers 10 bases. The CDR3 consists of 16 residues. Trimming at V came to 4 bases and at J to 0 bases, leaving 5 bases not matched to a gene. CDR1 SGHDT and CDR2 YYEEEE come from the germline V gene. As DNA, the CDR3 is TGTGCCAGCAGCGCCAGCGGGAGGGTTAGCACAGATACGCAGTATTTT. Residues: CASSASGRVSTDTQYF.

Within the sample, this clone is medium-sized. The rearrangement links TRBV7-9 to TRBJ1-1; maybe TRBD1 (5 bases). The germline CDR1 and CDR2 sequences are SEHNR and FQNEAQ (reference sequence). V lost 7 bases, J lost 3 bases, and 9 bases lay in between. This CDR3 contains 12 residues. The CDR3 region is CASTSGYTEAFF. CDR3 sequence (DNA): TGTGCCAGCACTTCAGGGTACACTGAAGCTTTCTTT.

CDR3 in amino acids: CASSNRLLVGRERETQYF. The CDR3 DNA reads as TGCGCCAGCAGTAATCGCCTACTAGTTGGGCGGGAGAGAGAGACCCAGTACTTC. V usage is TRBV5-1 and J usage is TRBJ2-5; TRBD2 matches at 7 bases. This CDR3 has 18 residues. Germline assignment: CDR1 SGHRS and CDR2 YFSETQ. V was clipped by 5 bases and J by 4 bases; unmatched bases: 20.

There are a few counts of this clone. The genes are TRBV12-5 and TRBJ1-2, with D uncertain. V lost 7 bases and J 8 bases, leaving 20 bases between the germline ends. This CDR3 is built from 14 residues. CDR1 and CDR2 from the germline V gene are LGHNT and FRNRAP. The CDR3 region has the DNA TGTGCTAGTGCCCCTGGGGAGGTGGCGGGCGGCTACACCTTC. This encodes CASAPGEVAGGYTF.

CDR3 residues: CATSRDGRDEQYF. CDR3 in DNA: TGTGCCACCAGCAGAGATGGGAGGGACGAGCAGTACTTC. The rearrangement uses TRBV15 and TRBJ2-7, with 7 bases matching TRBD2. Germline CDR1 is LNHNV and CDR2 is YYDKDF (reference sequence). The CDR3 loop spans 13 amino acids. J was trimmed by 5 bases and V by 0 bases; bases with no gene match: 1. The variable domain in full, with the rest retrieved from reference TRBV15 and TRBJ2-7, is DAMVIQNPRYQVTQFGKPVTLSCSQTLNHNVMYWYQQKSSQAPKLLFHYYDKDFNNEADTPDNFQSRRPNTSFCFLDIRSPGLGDTAMYLCATSRDGRDEQYFGPGTRLTVT.

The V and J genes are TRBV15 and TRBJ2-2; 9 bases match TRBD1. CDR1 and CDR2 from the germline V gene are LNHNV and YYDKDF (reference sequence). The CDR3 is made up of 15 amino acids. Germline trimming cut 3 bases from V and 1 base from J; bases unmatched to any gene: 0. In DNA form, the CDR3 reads TGTGCCACCAGCAGGACAGGGGGGAACACCGGGGAGCTGTTTTTT. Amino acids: CATSRTGGNTGELFF.

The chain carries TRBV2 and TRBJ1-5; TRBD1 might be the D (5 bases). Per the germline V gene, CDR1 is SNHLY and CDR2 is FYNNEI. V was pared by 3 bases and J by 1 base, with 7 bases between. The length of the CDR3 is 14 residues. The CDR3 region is CASSDAGSNQPQHF. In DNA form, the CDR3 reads TGTGCCAGCAGTGATGCAGGGAGCAATCAGCCCCAGCATTTT.